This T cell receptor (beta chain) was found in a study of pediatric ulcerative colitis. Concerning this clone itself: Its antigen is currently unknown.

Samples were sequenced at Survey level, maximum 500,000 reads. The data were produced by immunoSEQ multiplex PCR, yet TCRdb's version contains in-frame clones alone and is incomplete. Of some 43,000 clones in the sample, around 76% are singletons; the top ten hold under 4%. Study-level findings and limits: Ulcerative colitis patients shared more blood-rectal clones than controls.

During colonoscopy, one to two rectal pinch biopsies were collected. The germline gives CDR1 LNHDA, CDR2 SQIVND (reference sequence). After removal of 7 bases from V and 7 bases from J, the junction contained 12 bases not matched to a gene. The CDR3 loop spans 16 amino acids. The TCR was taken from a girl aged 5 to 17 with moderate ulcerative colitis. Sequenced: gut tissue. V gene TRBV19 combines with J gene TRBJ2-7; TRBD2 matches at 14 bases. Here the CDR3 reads CASMGLAGAGTGEQYF. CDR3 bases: TGTGCCAGTATGGGACTAGCGGGAGCTGGGACGGGGGAGCAGTACTTC. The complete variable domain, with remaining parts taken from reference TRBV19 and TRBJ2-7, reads DGGITQSPKYLFRKEGQNVTLSCEQNLNHDAMYWYRQDPGQGLRLIYYSQIVNDFQKGDIAEGYSVSREKKESFPLTVTSAQKNPTAFYLCASMGLAGAGTGEQYFGPGTRLTVT.